Listed here are 16 T cell receptor beta chains from one sample, sequenced in a study of T cell responses to AZD1222 COVID-19 vaccine. Clones were read by immunoSEQ multiplex PCR, and TCRdb kept only the in-frame ones, dropping some. The repertoire consists of 150,000 to 200,000 clones, with around 93% occurring once and the leading ten covering about 2.5%. The source was peripheral blood, collected on day 0 of AZD1222 vaccination. Source of these receptors: an adult in good health.

The chain carries TRBV19 and TRBJ2-1; TRBD1 matches at 8 bases. This CDR3 is 15 amino acids long. Germline CDR1 LNHDA, CDR2 SQIVND (reference sequence). V lost 7 bases and J lost 6; bases outside the gene matches: 11. CDR3 nucleotide sequence: TGTGCCAGTACTGCGGCTAGGACAGGGTTCAATGAGCAGTTCTTC. Amino acid sequence: CASTAARTGFNEQFF.

With regard to this clone: Other DNA sequences from this sample encode an identical CDR3 as well. The chain carries TRBV4-1 and TRBJ1-3; no clear D gene. The CDR3 length is 14 residues. Germline CDR1 MGHRA, CDR2 YSYEKL. Trimming cost V 1 base and J 0 bases, with 4 bases left between them. The CDR3 coding sequence is TGCGCCAGCAGCCAAGGGCACTCTGGAAACACCATATATTTT. As protein: CASSQGHSGNTIYF.

The chain carries TRBV29-1 and TRBJ1-1; D gene unclear. Trimming took off 6 bases at V and 1 base at J, with 12 bases between the two ends. CDR1 is SQVTM and CDR2 is ANQGSEA in the germline V gene. This CDR3 spans 13 amino acids. In DNA form, the CDR3 reads TGCAGCGTCCGGATTGAAGAGAACACTGAAGCTTTCTTT. Its translation: CSVRIEENTEAFF.

The chain has TRBV6-5 and TRBJ2-3; D might be TRBD2 (5 bases). This CDR3 spans 15 amino acids. V lost 10 bases, J lost 0 bases, and 17 bases lay in between. Germline V gene data show CDR1 as MNHEY and CDR2 as SVGAGI. CDR3 coding DNA: TGTGCCATAACTAGGGCGGGTTCTAGCACAGATACGCAGTATTTT. Translated: CAITRAGSSTDTQYF.

The chain carries TRBV20-1 and TRBJ2-1; no clear D gene. The V end was cut by 3 bases, the J end by 7 bases, with 13 bases between. Germline values: CDR1 DFQATT, CDR2 SNEGSKA (reference sequence). This CDR3 has 13 residues. CDR3 protein: CSASTQGGNEQFF. CDR3 coding DNA: TGCAGTGCTAGTACCCAAGGCGGTAATGAGCAGTTCTTC.

This chain uses TRBV2 with TRBJ2-7; a possible D gene is TRBD2 (5 bases). Per germline, CDR1 SNHLY and CDR2 FYNNEI. There are 12 residues in the CDR3. The V end lost 6 bases, the J end lost 3 bases, and 9 bases lay between the germline ends. The CDR3 coding sequence is TGTGCCAGCAGGGAGGACCACTACGAGCAGTACTTC. Its translation: CASREDHYEQYF.

Regarding this clone: A junction boundary mismatches the germline segment, possibly from a read error. CDR3 bases: TGTGCCAGCAGCTTGGAGGTTGTGGGCCTATATAGCTTC. Translated, it gives CASSLEVVGLYSF. The V and J genes are TRBV5-4 and TRBJ1-2, with D unclear. The CDR3 runs 13 residues. Germline loops: CDR1 SGHNT, CDR2 YYREEE (reference sequence).

The V call is TRBV6-5, the J call TRBJ1-2, with 7 bases fitting TRBD1. The V gene's germline CDR1 is MNHEY and CDR2 SVGAGI. This CDR3 is 15 amino acids long. The V and J ends lost 0 bases and 2 bases, in that order; junction bases with no gene match: 3. The DNA for the CDR3 is TGTGCCAGCAGTTACTCGGGCAGGGGGAACTATGGCTACACCTTC. It yields the protein CASSYSGRGNYGYTF.

A note on this clone: Other nucleotide sequences in the sample specify the same CDR3. The gene calls are TRBV28 and TRBJ1-4; possible D gene TRBD1, 5 bases. Trimming removed 2 bases from V and 2 bases from J, with 6 bases in between. The CDR3 loop spans 14 amino acids. From germline, CDR1 is MDHEN and CDR2 SYDVKM. This CDR3 is CASSLGGTNEKLFF. DNA for the CDR3: TGTGCCAGCAGTTTAGGGGGGACTAATGAAAAACTGTTTTTT.

The chain recombines TRBV19 with TRBJ1-6, with D hard to call. Trimming removed 5 bases at V and 7 bases at J, with 12 bases between. This CDR3 is built from 14 residues. Germline-derived CDR1 and CDR2 are LNHDA and SQIVND (reference sequence). The CDR3 here is CASSLGGANSPLHF. The CDR3 DNA reads TGTGCCAGTAGTTTAGGAGGAGCAAATTCACCCCTCCACTTT.

V is TRBV19 and J is TRBJ1-1, with D possibly TRBD1 on 5 matching bases. The germline CDR1 and CDR2 sequences are LNHDA and SQIVND (reference sequence). The germline V and J ends were trimmed by 7 bases and 4 bases, with 13 bases remaining between them. CDR3 length: 13 residues. CDR3 DNA sequence: TGTGCCAGTATCGGGGCTTGGCGCACTGAAGCTTTCTTT. This translates into CASIGAWRTEAFF.

The J gene is TRBJ1-5, the V gene TRBV2; tentative D call: TRBD1 (5 bases). The length of the CDR3 is 15 residues. Trimming pared 6 bases from V and 12 bases from J, leaving 24 bases between. Looked up from germline, CDR1 is SNHLY and CDR2 is FYNNEI. The CDR3 is CASSRRLRESEIQHF. CDR3 bases: TGTGCCAGCAGCCGTCGACTCAGGGAATCCGAAATCCAGCATTTT.

The chain links TRBV5-1 to TRBJ2-5; 7 bases are a match to TRBD2. Germline V gives CDR1 SGHRS, CDR2 YFSETQ. The CDR3 contains 18 residues. V was clipped by 0 bases and J by 5 bases; unmatched bases: 16. CDR3 in DNA: TGCGCCAGCAGCTTGGCCATGGAAGCGGGACTACGAGGGGAGACCCAGTACTTC. Protein: CASSLAMEAGLRGETQYF.

V gene TRBV19 combines with J gene TRBJ2-4; D is perhaps TRBD2 (5 bases). V gave up 5 bases and J gave up 6 bases, with 8 bases separating them. The germline gives CDR1 LNHDA, CDR2 SQIVND (reference sequence). The CDR3 has 12 amino acids. CDR3 sequence: CASSGLGNIQYF. In nucleotides, the CDR3 is TGTGCCAGTAGTGGACTGGGAAACATTCAGTACTTC.

The V gene is TRBV6-5, the J gene TRBJ2-5, with D possibly matching TRBD1 (5 bases). CDR3 length: 14 residues. The V gene's germline CDR1 is MNHEY and CDR2 SVGAGI. V was trimmed by 5 bases and J by 2 bases, leaving 12 bases between them. CDR3: CASSHLDTQETQYF. CDR3 coding DNA: TGTGCCAGCAGTCACCTGGACACGCAAGAGACCCAGTACTTC.

The rearrangement uses TRBV29-1 and TRBJ2-2; 7 bases fit TRBD1. V was clipped by 4 bases and J by 4 bases; unmatched bases: 6. In germline, CDR1 is SQVTM, CDR2 ANQGSEA. The CDR3 spans 14 residues. The CDR3 here is CSVGQGVSTGELFF. CDR3 coding DNA: TGCAGCGTTGGTCAGGGGGTTAGCACCGGGGAGCTGTTTTTT.